This T cell receptor beta chain stems from a study of blood T cell repertoires in COVID-19. Study-level information: Both acute and convalescent COVID-19 samples were obtained from the United States, Italy and Spain. Sample material is recorded as cDNA or gDNA derived from T cells, B-cell-depleted T cells, or PBMCs.

The table lists this clone with a count of one. Study processing details: Counts of nucleated cells, estimated from reference gene primer amplification, were obtained. Repertoires were generated with immunoSEQ multiplex PCR, while TCRdb's copy carries only in-frame clones and drops some. The D gene and trimming were derived from the DNA, and the V and J assignments and clone size from that table. The repertoire has roughly 180,000 clones, approximately 89% of them found once; the top ten carry roughly 8.2%. Germline CDR1 and CDR2: GTSNPN and SVGIG (reference sequence). V was pared by 5 bases and J by 4 bases, with 8 bases between. The CDR3 spans 11 residues.

The V gene is TRBV30, the J gene TRBJ1-2; weak D call: TRBD1 (6 bases). The sample was peripheral blood. The TCR sequence derives from a woman aged 60-70 years with acute or convalescent COVID-19. The CDR3 reads CAWGGLYGYTF. The CDR3 DNA is TGTGCCTGGGGGGGCCTCTATGGCTACACCTTC.